One sample yielded the 7 T cell receptor beta chains listed below, sequenced in a study of blood T cell repertoires in COVID-19. Only in-frame clones appear in the TCRdb table, and some are missing; sequencing was by immunoSEQ multiplex PCR. The profile covers roughly 200,000 clones, with roughly 83% appearing a single time and around 7% taken by the ten largest. The specimen sequenced was peripheral blood. The source of these receptors is a woman aged 40 to 49 with COVID-19, enrolled during active disease.

This clone has a count of ten or more. The chain carries TRBV14 and TRBJ2-7, with a weak D call TRBD1 (6 bases). CDR1 and CDR2 (germline): SGHDN, FVKESK. This CDR3 is built from 12 residues. V shed 3 bases and J shed 6 bases, with 9 bases lying between them. This CDR3 is CASSHPTGEQYF. The CDR3 DNA follows: TGTGCCAGCAGCCACCCGACAGGCGAGCAGTACTTC.

The chain recombines TRBV6-4 with TRBJ1-2, with unresolved D. The V end lost 6 bases, the J end lost 5 bases, and 19 bases lay between the germline ends. This CDR3 has 15 residues. Germline loops: CDR1 MRHNA, CDR2 SNTAGT. The CDR3 nucleotides are TGTGCCAGCAGCAAAACCGGGCGAACGGGGTATGGCTACACCTTC. Amino acids: CASSKTGRTGYGYTF.

With respect to this clone: A read error may account for a junction end that differs from germline. The chain joins TRBV18 to TRBJ2-7; 8 nucleotides align to TRBD1. Germline assignment: CDR1 KGHSH and CDR2 LQKENI. CDR3 length: 12 residues. CDR3 sequence reads: CASSPDRTGRDF. The CDR3 nucleotides are TGTGCCAGCTCACCAGATCGGACAGGGCGGGACTTC. The whole variable domain, filled in from reference TRBV18 and TRBJ2-7, reads NAGVMQNPRHLVRRRGQEARLRCSPMKGHSHVYWYRQLPEEGLKFMVYLQKENIIDESGMPKERFSAEFPKEGPSILRIQQVVRGDSAAYFCASSPDRTGRDFGPGTRLTVT.

The CDR3 loop reads CASTARDNFRGAQYF. CDR3 sequence (DNA): TGTGCCAGTACCGCTCGGGACAACTTCCGAGGGGCCCAGTACTTC. The chain employs TRBV19 and TRBJ2-5, with a weak D call TRBD1 (6 bases). In germline, CDR1 is LNHDA, CDR2 SQIVND (reference sequence). The CDR3 sequence is 15 residues long. V was pared by 7 bases and J by 9 bases, with 24 bases between.

The chain links TRBV5-1 to TRBJ2-2, with 9 bases fitting TRBD1. This CDR3 is built from 15 residues. V lost 3 bases, J lost 1 base, and 1 base stayed unmatched. Germline CDR1 is SGHRS and CDR2 is YFSETQ. The CDR3 loop reads CASSWGQGNTGELFF. For the CDR3, the DNA is TGCGCCAGCAGCTGGGGACAGGGGAACACCGGGGAGCTGTTTTTT.

Concerning this clone: This sample includes further DNA sequences coding for the same CDR3. This chain joins TRBV7-2 and TRBJ1-5; TRBD1 matches 8 bases. V trimming: 4 bases; J trimming: 4 bases; junction bases outside the gene matches: 3. The CDR3 sequence is 14 residues long. Germline V lookup: CDR1 SGHTA, CDR2 FQGNSA. This CDR3 reads CASSSRQGNQPQHF. The CDR3 DNA follows: TGTGCCAGCAGCTCCCGACAGGGGAATCAGCCCCAGCATTTT.

The CDR3 region has the DNA TGTGCCAGCAGCCATCAATCGGGACAGGGAGGTGGGACGGGGACAGATACGCAGTATTTT. This gives the protein CASSHQSGQGGGTGTDTQYF. The chain links TRBV9 to TRBJ2-3; 9 bases line up with TRBD1. This CDR3 spans 20 amino acids. The germline CDR1 and CDR2 sequences are SGDLS and YYNGEE. V lost 4 bases, J lost 3 bases, and 21 bases stayed unmatched.